This T cell receptor beta chain was identified during a study of cytomegalovirus exposure and HLA in healthy donors. This clone was detected once. The antigen is unknown. The PCR had 60 Vbeta and 13 Jbeta primers. Repertoires were generated with immunoSEQ multiplex PCR, while TCRdb's copy carries only in-frame clones and drops some. The sample has 77,000 or so clones, about 79% seen once. General study points: The authors later found TCR association rates varying by HLA locus, with DRB1 most and HLA-C fewest.

Trimming cost V 3 bases and J 3 bases; bases outside gene matches: 3. Germline values: CDR1 SGHDT, CDR2 YYEEEE. The CDR3 is 13 amino acids. The clonotype originates from a middle-aged man in good health and CMV-seronegative. This chain links TRBV5-6 with TRBJ2-7; TRBD1 matches 7 bases. Sequencing was performed on PBMCs. DNA of the CDR3: TGTGCCAGCAGCTACGGGACAGACTACGAGCAGTACTTC. This translates into CASSYGTDYEQYF.